Listed below are T cell receptor beta chains from one sample, sequenced in a study of spatial heterogeneity in lung cancer. Each CDR3 protein gets one entry after TCRdb re-called the 5' RACE reads with MiXCR. Of about 78,000 distinct CDR3 sequences listed, about 8.5% are singletons. Material: PBMCs, obtained at surgery. The receptors stem from a male donor with early-stage non-small cell lung cancer. CDR3s leave out the opening cysteine and the closing phenylalanine or tryptophan.

cdr3_length	v_call	j_call	cdr3_aa
13	TRBV18	TRBJ2-3	ASSPKQGSTDTQY
13	TRBV10-3	TRBJ2-5	AISDVGGRGETQY
14	TRBV3-1	TRBJ2-5	ASSQGLAGGAETQY
17	TRBV5-1	TRBJ2-6	ASSLAGLAGGTGANVLT
12	TRBV5-1	TRBJ2-7	ASSLVPGGDEQY
14	TRBV5-1	TRBJ2-5	ASSLEGGRSQETQY
12	TRBV13	TRBJ2-1	ASTSSGRASEQF
12	TRBV6-5	TRBJ1-2	ASSYYGVNYGYT
10	TRBV15	TRBJ2-3	ATSRGVDTQY
11	TRBV20-1	TRBJ1-1	SARVGGNTEAF
15	TRBV7-2	TRBJ2-7	ASSPGTSGRSSYEQY
13	TRBV12-3/TRBV12-4	TRBJ2-7	ASSLILGGVHEQY
11	TRBV6-5	TRBJ2-7	ASSFPGSQVQY
10	TRBV25-1	TRBJ1-2	ASSTGAGGYT
9	TRBV9	TRBJ2-5	ASGTEETQY
11	TRBV7-9	TRBJ1-4	ASSDRGGEKLF
15	TRBV5-1	TRBJ2-1	ASSLVPDRGMGNEQF
13	TRBV4-2	TRBJ1-2	ASSYDRQANYGYT
12	TRBV5-1	TRBJ1-3	ASSLDHSGNTIY
14	TRBV3-1	TRBJ1-5	ASSQDGQGAGQPQH
14	TRBV20-1	TRBJ2-1	SASPTTGTNYNEQF
15	TRBV23-1	TRBJ2-2	ASSQPDRVRGTGELF
13	TRBV4-1	TRBJ1-1	ASSQGRLGGTEAF
10	TRBV7-2	TRBJ2-5	ASSTPFETQY